This T cell receptor (beta chain) originates from a study of cytomegalovirus exposure and HLA in healthy donors. Overall study results and limits: Cytomegalovirus status, reportedly, was diagnosed with high specificity and sensitivity by the classifier.

CDR3 length: 17 amino acids. The V gene's germline CDR1 is SSHAT and CDR2 FNYEAQ (reference sequence). Primers: 60 Vbeta forward and 13 Jbeta reverse. In the study's own analysis: Per a later analysis, the number of unique TCR beta chains was roughly 80 million, of which 9 million to 14 million were shared. Clones were sequenced by immunoSEQ multiplex PCR, and TCRdb holds only the in-frame ones, with some missing. The DNA was the basis for D and trimming; V, J and clone size are from that table. The data hold about 190,000 clones, with about three quarters observed a single time. Details on this clone: What it binds is not known.

This TCR was sampled from a woman in her 30s in good health and CMV-seropositive. The genes are TRBV7-7 and TRBJ1-6; weak D call: TRBD1 (6 bases). Sequencing input: PBMCs. The chain's CDR3 is CASGTSGVPIYNSPLHF. In nucleotides, the CDR3 is TGTGCTAGCGGCACATCAGGGGTCCCCATTTATAATTCACCCCTCCACTTT.